The 10 T cell receptor beta chains given below trace back to one sample, sequenced in a study of technical replicates of blood from a handful of donors. Assay used: immunoSEQ multiplex PCR; TCRdb lists only in-frame clones, some missing. There are some 70,000 clones in the sample; roughly 89% occur only once, and over 0.3% lies in the top ten. The specimen sequenced was T cells isolated from PBMCs. All receptors come from a human donor in good health.

The chain combines TRBV6-1 with TRBJ1-2, with 7 bases that match TRBD1. The CDR3 is 14 amino acids. Germline CDR1 and CDR2: MNHNS and SASEGT. The ends lost 8 bases at V and 2 bases at J; junction bases unmatched: 8. CDR3 coding DNA: TGTGCCAGCTTAGGGACAGTCAAGAACTATGGCTACACCTTC. It specifies CASLGTVKNYGYTF.

The CDR3 protein is CASSERALARGLQFF. In DNA, the CDR3 is TGTGCCAGCAGTGAGCGGGCTCTAGCGAGAGGCCTCCAGTTCTTC. V usage is TRBV2 and J usage is TRBJ2-1, with D maybe TRBD2 (6 bases). The CDR3 covers 15 residues. CDR1 is SNHLY and CDR2 is FYNNEI in the germline V gene. V dropped 3 bases and J dropped 13 bases, with 22 bases sitting between them.

The chain combines TRBV10-3 with TRBJ1-2; TRBD1 agrees at 7 bases. The germline V gene encodes CDR1 ENHRY and CDR2 SYGVKD. The CDR3 is made up of 14 amino acids. Trimming removed 1 base from V and 3 bases from J; junction bases left unmatched: 2. The CDR3 DNA follows: TGTGCCATCAGTGAGTTTACAGGGGACTATGGCTACACCTTC. Residues: CAISEFTGDYGYTF.

V and J are TRBV7-9 and TRBJ2-7, with TRBD1 as a possible D gene (5 bases). The CDR3 is 14 residues long. Germline V gives CDR1 SEHNR, CDR2 FQNEAQ (reference sequence). The V gene lost 6 bases and the J gene lost 2 bases, with 14 bases spanning the gap. The CDR3 DNA is TGTGCCAGCAGTCCCCCAGGGTTGACCTACGAGCAGTACTTC. This encodes CASSPPGLTYEQYF.

DNA of the CDR3: TGTGCCAGCAGTGAAAAGCGGAATGAGCAGTTCTTC. Translation gives CASSEKRNEQFF. V is TRBV6-1 and J is TRBJ2-1, with D perhaps TRBD2 (5 bases). The germline V and J ends were trimmed by 2 bases and 7 bases, with 6 bases remaining between them. The CDR3 runs to 12 residues. Per germline, CDR1 MNHNS and CDR2 SASEGT.

The genes are TRBV30 and TRBJ2-7; D ambiguous. Germline V gives CDR1 GTSNPN, CDR2 SVGIG (reference sequence). The CDR3 totals 11 residues. V was shortened by 4 bases and J by 0 bases, with 4 bases between the two germline ends. The CDR3: CAWTLSYEQYF. CDR3 DNA sequence: TGTGCCTGGACTCTCTCCTACGAGCAGTACTTC.

This rearrangement joins TRBV7-2 to TRBJ2-1; D remains unclear. V lost 3 bases and J 10 bases, leaving 10 bases between the germline ends. Germline values: CDR1 SGHTA, CDR2 FQGNSA. The CDR3 covers 12 residues. CDR3 loop: CASSLGQSEQFF. CDR3 DNA sequence: TGTGCCAGCAGCTTGGGCCAAAGCGAGCAGTTCTTC.

The chain couples TRBV6-5 to TRBJ2-7, with 9 bases matching TRBD1. Germline CDR1 reads MNHEY; CDR2 reads SVGAGI. The trim removed 5 bases at V and 5 bases at J, leaving 10 bases unmatched. The CDR3 spans 15 residues. The CDR3 sequence: CASSPPGQGNHEQYF. DNA for the CDR3: TGTGCCAGCAGTCCTCCGGGACAGGGCAATCACGAGCAGTACTTC.

The chain is built from TRBV6-6 and TRBJ2-2, with D possibly matching TRBD1 (8 bases). Deletions cut 6 bases from V and 7 bases from J, with 21 bases between. The germline gives CDR1 MNHNY, CDR2 SVGAGI (reference sequence). The CDR3 sequence is 16 residues long. The CDR3 DNA is TGTGCCAGCAGCCGTGGTCCGACAGGGGAGGGCGGGGAGCTGTTTTTT. The encoded protein is CASSRGPTGEGGELFF.

The CDR3 protein is CASSPQASYEQYF. The CDR3 DNA reads TGTGCCAGCAGTCCCCAGGCATCCTACGAGCAGTACTTC. The chain employs TRBV6-5 and TRBJ2-7; no clear D. Germline V gene sequence: CDR1 MNHEY, CDR2 SVGAGI. V dropped 5 bases and J dropped 1 base, with 9 bases sitting between them. This CDR3 has 13 amino acids.